This T cell receptor beta chain was found in a study of CXCR3-negative and CXCR3-positive naive CD8 T cells. Libraries of TRB cDNA were made by 5' RACE and carried UMIs. TCRdb reprocessed the 5' RACE reads and stores each CDR3 protein as one record, lacking DNA. This sample contains 20,000 to 30,000 distinct CDR3 sequences. About this clonotype itself: The antigen is undetermined.

Study-level results: The study found comparably high diversity in both naive subsets and much lower diversity in memory CD8+ cells.

The CDR3 covers 16 residues. The germline gives CDR1 SEHNR, CDR2 FQNEAQ (reference sequence). Naive CD8+ T cells showed CD45RO-CCR7+CD27+CD95-. The sequence was collected from a human donor in good health. Some clones in this sample may be carry-over from other donors' samples. The chain is built from TRBV7-9 and TRBJ2-7; the D call of TRBD1 rests on TCRdb alone, since no DNA is present to check it. The sample consisted of naive CXCR3- CD8+ T cells from blood. As for subset: CD45RO-CCR7+CD27+CD95- naive CD8+ T cells lacking CXCR3 (TNR3-). CDR3 protein: CASSHPRGDAPYEQYF.